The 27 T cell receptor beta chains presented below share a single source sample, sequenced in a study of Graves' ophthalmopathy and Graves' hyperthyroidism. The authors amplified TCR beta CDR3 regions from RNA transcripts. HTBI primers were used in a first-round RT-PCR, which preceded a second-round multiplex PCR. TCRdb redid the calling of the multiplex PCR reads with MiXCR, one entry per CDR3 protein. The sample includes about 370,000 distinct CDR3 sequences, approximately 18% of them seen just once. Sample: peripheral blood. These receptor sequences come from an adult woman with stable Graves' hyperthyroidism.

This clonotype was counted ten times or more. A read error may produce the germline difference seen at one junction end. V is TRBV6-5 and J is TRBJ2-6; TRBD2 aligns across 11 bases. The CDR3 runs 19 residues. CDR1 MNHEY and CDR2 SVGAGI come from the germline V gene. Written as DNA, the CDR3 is TGTGCCAGCAGTCCCTTGCCGGGACTAGCGGACTCTGGGGCCAACGTCCCGACTTTC. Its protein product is CASSPLPGLADSGANVPTF.

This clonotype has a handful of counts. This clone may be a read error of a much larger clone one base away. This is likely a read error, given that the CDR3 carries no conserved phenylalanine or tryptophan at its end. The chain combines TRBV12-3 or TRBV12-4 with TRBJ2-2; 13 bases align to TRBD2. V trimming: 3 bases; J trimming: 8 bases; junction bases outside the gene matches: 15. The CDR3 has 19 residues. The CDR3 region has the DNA TGTGCCAGCAGTTTTGTCGCGGGACTAGCGGGGAGAAACAGAGGGGAGCTGTTTTTG. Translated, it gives CASSFVAGLAGRNRGELFL.

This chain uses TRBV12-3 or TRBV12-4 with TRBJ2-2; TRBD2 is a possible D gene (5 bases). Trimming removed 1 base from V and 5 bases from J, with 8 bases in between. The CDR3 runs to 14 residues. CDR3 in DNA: TGTGCCAGCAGTTTAGTCGGGGATACCGGGGAGCTGTTTTTT. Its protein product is CASSLVGDTGELFF.

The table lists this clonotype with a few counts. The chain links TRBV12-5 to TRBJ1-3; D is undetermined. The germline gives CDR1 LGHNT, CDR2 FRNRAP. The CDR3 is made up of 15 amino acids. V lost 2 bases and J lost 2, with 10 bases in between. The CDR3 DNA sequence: TGTGCTAGTGGTTTGCGGCAGGTGCCTGGAAACACCATATATTTT. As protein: CASGLRQVPGNTIYF.

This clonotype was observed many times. The CDR3 bases are TGCGCCAGCAGCCCGCAGCGGGGCACCTATGGCTACACCTTC. Its protein is CASSPQRGTYGYTF. V usage is TRBV5-1 and J usage is TRBJ1-2; tentatively, D is TRBD1 (5 bases). The V end lost 4 bases, the J end lost 4 bases, and 14 bases lay between the germline ends. Germline CDR1 is SGHRS and CDR2 is YFSETQ. The CDR3 is 14 amino acids.

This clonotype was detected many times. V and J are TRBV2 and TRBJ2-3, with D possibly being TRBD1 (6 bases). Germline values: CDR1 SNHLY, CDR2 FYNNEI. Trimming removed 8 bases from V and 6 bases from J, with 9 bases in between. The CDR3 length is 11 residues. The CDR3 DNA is TGTGCCAGCCGACAGGTGGATACGCAGTATTTT. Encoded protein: CASRQVDTQYF.

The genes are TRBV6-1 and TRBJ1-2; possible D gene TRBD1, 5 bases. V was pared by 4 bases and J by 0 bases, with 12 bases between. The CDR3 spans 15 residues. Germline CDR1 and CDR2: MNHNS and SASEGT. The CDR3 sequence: CASSVRDAANYGYTF. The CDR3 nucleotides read TGTGCCAGCAGTGTCCGGGACGCCGCTAACTATGGCTACACCTTC.

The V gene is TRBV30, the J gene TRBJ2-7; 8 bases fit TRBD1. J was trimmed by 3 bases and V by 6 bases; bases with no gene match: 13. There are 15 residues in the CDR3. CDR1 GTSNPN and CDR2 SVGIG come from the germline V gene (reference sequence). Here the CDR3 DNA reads TGTGCCTGTAAGACTGCCGGGACAGGCGACTACGAGCAGTACTTC. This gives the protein CACKTAGTGDYEQYF.

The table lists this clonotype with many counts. The CDR3 region is CASSFKTSGRGRSEQYF. CDR3 coding DNA: TGTGCCAGCAGTTTCAAAACTAGCGGGAGGGGGAGGAGCGAGCAGTACTTC. The chain joins TRBV28 to TRBJ2-7, with 13 bases aligning to TRBD2. The germline gives CDR1 MDHEN, CDR2 SYDVKM. V lost 3 bases, J lost 6 bases, and 11 bases stayed unmatched. The CDR3 is 17 amino acids.

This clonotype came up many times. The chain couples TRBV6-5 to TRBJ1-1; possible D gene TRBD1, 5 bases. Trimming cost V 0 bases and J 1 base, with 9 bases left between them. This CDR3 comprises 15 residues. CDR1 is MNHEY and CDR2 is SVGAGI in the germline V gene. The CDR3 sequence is CASSYSAGGNTEAFF. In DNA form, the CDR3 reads TGTGCCAGCAGTTACTCAGCGGGGGGGAACACTGAAGCTTTCTTT.

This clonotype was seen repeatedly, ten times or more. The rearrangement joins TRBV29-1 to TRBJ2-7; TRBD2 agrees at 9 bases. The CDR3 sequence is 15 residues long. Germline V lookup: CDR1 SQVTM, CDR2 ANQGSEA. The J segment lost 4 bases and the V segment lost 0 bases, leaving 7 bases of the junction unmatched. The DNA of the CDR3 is TGCAGCGTTGAAGATGGGGCTAGCGGGATGTACGAGCAGTACTTC. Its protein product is CSVEDGASGMYEQYF.

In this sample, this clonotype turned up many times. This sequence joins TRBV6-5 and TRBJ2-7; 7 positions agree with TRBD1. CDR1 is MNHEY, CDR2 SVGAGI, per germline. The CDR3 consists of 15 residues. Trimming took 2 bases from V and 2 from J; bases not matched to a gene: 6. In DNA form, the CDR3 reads TGTGCCAGCAGTTACGGGGGACAGAGGACCTACGAGCAGTACTTC. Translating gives CASSYGGQRTYEQYF.

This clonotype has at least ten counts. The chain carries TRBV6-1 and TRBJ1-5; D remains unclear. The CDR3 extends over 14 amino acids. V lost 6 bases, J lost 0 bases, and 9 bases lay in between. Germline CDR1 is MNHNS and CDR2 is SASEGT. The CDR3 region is CASSPSYSNQPQHF. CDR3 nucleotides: TGTGCCAGCAGCCCCAGTTATAGCAATCAGCCCCAGCATTTT.

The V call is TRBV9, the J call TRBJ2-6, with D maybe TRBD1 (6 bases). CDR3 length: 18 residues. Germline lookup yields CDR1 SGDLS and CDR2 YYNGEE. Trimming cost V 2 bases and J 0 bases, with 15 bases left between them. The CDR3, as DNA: TGTGCCAGCAGCGTCAACAGGGATCAGCCCTCTGGGGCCAACGTCCTGACTTTC. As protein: CASSVNRDQPSGANVLTF.

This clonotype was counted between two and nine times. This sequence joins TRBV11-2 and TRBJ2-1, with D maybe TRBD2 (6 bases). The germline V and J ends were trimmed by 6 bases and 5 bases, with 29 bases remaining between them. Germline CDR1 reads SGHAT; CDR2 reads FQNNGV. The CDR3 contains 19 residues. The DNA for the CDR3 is TGTGCCAGCAGGAAGTTAGGGTTCAGGGTCCCTAGCGCAAACAATGAGCAGTTCTTC. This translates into CASRKLGFRVPSANNEQFF.

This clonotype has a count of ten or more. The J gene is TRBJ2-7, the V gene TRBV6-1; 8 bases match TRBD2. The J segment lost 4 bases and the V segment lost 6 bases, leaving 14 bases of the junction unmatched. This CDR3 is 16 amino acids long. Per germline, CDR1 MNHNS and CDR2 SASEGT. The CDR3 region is CASSPASSGIQYEQYF. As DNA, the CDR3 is TGTGCCAGCAGCCCCGCTAGTAGCGGGATTCAATACGAGCAGTACTTC.

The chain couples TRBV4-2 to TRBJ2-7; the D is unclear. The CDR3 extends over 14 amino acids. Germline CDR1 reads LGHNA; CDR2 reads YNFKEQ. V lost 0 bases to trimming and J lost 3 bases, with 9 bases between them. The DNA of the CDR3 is TGTGCCAGCAGCCAAGAGTCCTACCTCTACGAGCAGTACTTC. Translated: CASSQESYLYEQYF.

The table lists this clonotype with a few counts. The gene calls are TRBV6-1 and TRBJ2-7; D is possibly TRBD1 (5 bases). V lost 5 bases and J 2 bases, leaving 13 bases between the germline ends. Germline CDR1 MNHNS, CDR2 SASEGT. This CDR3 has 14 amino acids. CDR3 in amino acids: CASSQRGATYEQYF. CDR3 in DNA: TGTGCCAGCAGTCAAAGGGGCGCAACCTACGAGCAGTACTTC.

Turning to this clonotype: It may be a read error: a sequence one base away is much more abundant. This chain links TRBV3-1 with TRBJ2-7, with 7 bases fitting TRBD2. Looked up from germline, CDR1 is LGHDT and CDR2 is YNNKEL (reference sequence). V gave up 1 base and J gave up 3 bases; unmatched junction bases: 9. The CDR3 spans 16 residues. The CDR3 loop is CASSQVGGGWDYEQYF. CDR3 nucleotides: TGTGCCAGCAGCCAAGTGGGCGGGGGTTGGGACTACGAGCAGTACTTC.

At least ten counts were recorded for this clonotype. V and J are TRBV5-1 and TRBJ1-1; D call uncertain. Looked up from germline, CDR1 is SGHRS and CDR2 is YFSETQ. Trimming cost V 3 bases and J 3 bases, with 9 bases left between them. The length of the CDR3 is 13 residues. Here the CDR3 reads CASSSDGDTEAFF. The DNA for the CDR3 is TGCGCCAGCAGCTCGGACGGGGACACTGAAGCTTTCTTT.

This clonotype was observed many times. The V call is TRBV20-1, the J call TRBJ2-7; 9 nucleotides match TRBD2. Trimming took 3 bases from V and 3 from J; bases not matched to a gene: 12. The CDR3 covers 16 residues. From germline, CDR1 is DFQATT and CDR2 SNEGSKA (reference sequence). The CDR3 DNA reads TGCAGTGCTAGCCCTGCGTCTAGCGGGACGCTCTACGAGCAGTACTTC. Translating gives CSASPASSGTLYEQYF.

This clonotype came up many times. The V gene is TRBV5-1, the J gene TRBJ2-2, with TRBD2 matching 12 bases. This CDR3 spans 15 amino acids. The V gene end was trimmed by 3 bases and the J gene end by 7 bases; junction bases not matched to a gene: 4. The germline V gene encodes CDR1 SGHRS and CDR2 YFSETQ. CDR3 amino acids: CASSSTSGSHGELFF. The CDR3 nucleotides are TGCGCCAGCAGCTCGACTAGCGGGAGTCACGGGGAGCTGTTTTTT.

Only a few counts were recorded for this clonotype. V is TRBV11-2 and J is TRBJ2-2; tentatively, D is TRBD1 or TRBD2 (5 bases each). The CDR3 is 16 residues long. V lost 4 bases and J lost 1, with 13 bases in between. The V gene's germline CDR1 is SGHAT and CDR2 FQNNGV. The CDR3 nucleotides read TGTGCCAGCAGCTCCCGTGCAGGGAGGAACACCGGGGAGCTGTTTTTT. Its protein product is CASSSRAGRNTGELFF.

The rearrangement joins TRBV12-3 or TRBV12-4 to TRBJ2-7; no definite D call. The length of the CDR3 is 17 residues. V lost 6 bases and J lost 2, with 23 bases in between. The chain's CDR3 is CASSPSWHADGAYEQYF. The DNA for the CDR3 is TGTGCCAGCAGCCCTTCTTGGCACGCGGACGGAGCCTACGAGCAGTACTTC.

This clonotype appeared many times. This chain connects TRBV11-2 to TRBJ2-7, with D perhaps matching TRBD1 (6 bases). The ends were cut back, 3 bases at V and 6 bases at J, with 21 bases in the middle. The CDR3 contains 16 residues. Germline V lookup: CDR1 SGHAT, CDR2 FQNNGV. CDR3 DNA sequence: TGTGCCAGCAGCTTTTATGGGCGTATAACAGGGATCGAGCAGTACTTC. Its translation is CASSFYGRITGIEQYF.

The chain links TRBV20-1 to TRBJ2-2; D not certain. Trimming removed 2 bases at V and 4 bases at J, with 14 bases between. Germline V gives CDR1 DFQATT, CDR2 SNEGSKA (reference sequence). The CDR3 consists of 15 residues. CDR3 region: CSARPGDTSTGELFF. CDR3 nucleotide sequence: TGCAGTGCTAGACCTGGAGACACCTCCACCGGGGAGCTGTTTTTT.

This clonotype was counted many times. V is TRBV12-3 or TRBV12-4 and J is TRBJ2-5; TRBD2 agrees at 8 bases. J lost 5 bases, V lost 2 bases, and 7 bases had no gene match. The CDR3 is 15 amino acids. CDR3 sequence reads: CASSLSAGGRETQYF. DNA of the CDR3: TGTGCCAGCAGTTTATCTGCGGGAGGCCGGGAGACCCAGTACTTC.